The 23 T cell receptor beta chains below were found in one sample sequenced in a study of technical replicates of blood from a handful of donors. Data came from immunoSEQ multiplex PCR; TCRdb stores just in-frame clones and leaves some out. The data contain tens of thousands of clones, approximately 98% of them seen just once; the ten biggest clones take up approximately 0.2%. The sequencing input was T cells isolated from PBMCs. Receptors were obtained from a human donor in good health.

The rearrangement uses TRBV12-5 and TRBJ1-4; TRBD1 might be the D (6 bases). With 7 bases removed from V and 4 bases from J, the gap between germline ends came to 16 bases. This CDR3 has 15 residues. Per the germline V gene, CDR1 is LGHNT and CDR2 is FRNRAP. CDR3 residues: CASVIGGGVNEKLFF. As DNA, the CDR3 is TGTGCTAGTGTTATTGGAGGGGGGGTTAATGAAAAACTGTTTTTT.

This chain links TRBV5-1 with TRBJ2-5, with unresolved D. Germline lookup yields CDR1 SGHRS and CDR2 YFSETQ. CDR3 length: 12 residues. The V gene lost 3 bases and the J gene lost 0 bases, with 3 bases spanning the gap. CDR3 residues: CASSSNQETQYF. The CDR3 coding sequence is TGCGCCAGCAGCTCCAACCAAGAGACCCAGTACTTC.

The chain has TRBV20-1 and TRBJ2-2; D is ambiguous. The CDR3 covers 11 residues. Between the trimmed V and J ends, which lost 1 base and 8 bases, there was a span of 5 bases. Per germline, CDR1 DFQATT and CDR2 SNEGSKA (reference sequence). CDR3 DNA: TGCAGTGCTAGAGCTAGTGGGGAGCTGTTTTTT. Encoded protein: CSARASGELFF.

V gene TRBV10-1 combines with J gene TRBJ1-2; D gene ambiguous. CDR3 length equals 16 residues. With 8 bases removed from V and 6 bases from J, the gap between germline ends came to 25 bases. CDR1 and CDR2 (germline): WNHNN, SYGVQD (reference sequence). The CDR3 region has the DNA TGCGCCAGCCCGCCGGGTGCTTCAACTCCCGTGGATGGCTACACCTTC. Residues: CASPPGASTPVDGYTF.

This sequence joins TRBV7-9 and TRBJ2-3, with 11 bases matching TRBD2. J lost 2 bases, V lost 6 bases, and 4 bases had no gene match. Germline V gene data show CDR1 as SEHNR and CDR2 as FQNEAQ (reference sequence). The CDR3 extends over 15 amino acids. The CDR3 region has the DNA TGTGCCAGCAGAATAGCGGGAGGGATCACAGATACGCAGTATTTT. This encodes CASRIAGGITDTQYF.

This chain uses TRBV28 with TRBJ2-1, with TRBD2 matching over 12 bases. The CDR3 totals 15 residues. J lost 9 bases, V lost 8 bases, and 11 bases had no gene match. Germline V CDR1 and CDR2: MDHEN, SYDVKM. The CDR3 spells CASGRLAGEVTEQFF. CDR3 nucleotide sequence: TGTGCCAGCGGAAGACTAGCGGGAGAAGTTACTGAGCAGTTCTTC.

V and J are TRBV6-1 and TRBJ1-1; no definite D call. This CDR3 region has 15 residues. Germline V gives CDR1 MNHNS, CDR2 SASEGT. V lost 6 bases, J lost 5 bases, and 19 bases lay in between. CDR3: CASRQGGERTTEAFF. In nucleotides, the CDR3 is TGTGCCAGCAGACAAGGAGGCGAACGAACGACTGAAGCTTTCTTT.

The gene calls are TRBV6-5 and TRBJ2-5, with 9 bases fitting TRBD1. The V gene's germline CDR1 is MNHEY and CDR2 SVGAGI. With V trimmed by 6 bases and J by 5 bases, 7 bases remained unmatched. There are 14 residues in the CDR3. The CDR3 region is CASSRGTGIETQYF. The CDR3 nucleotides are TGTGCCAGCAGCAGGGGGACAGGGATCGAGACCCAGTACTTC.

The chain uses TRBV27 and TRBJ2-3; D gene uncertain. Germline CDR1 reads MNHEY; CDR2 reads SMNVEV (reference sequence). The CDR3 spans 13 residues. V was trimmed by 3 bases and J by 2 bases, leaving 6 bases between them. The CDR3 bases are TGTGCCAGCAGTTTTATCCTCACAGATACGCAGTATTTT. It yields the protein CASSFILTDTQYF.

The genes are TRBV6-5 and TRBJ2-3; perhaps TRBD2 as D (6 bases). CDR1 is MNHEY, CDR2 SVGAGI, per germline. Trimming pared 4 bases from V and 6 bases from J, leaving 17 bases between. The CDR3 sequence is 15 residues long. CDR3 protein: CASSFSGTLIDTQYF. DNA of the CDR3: TGTGCCAGCAGTTTTTCCGGGACTTTAATCGATACGCAGTATTTT.

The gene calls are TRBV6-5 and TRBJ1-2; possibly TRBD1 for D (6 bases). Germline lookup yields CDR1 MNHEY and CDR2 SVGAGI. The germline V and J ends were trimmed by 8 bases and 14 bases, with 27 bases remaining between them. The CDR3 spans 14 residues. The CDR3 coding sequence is TGTGCCAGCGGCCCCCAGGGGTCCGGCGCCACTGATACCTTC. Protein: CASGPQGSGATDTF.

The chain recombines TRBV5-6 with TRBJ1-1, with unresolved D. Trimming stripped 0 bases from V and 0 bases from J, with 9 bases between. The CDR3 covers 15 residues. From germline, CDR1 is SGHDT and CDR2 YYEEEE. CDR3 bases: TGTGCCAGCAGCTTGGAAATATACATGAACACTGAAGCTTTCTTT. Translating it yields CASSLEIYMNTEAFF.

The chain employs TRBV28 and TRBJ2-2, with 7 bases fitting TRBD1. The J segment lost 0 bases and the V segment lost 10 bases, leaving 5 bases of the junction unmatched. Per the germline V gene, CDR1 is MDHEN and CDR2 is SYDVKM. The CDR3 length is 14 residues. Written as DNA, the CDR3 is TGTGCCACCCTGGACAGGTCGAACACCGGGGAGCTGTTTTTT. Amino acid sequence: CATLDRSNTGELFF.

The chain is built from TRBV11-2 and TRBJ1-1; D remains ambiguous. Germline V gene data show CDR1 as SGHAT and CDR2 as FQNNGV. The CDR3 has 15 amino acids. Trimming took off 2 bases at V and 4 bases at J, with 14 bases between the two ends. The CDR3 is CASSLYTGIVTEAFF. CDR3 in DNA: TGTGCCAGCAGCTTATATACGGGGATTGTCACTGAAGCTTTCTTT.

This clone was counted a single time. The CDR3 coding sequence is TGCAGTGCAAAGCCGGGGAACGGCTACACCTTC. Its protein is CSAKPGNGYTF. The V call is TRBV20-1, the J call TRBJ1-2; the D is unclear. CDR1 and CDR2 (germline): DFQATT, SNEGSKA (reference sequence). The CDR3 spans 11 residues. Trimming took 6 bases from V and 8 from J, leaving 13 bases between them.

In nucleotides, the CDR3 is TGTGCCAGCAGCTTAGCTTCGGATGAGCAGTTCTTC. The encoded protein is CASSLASDEQFF. V usage is TRBV7-9 and J usage is TRBJ2-1; D not resolved. The V gene lost 0 bases and the J gene lost 8 bases, with 5 bases spanning the gap. This CDR3 region has 12 residues. Germline CDR1 is SEHNR and CDR2 is FQNEAQ (reference sequence).

The CDR3 loop reads CASRSPTGGDQPQHF. The CDR3, as DNA: TGTGCCAGCAGGAGCCCGACAGGGGGGGATCAGCCCCAGCATTTT. The V and J genes are TRBV28 and TRBJ1-5, with 9 bases lining up with TRBD1. Trimming at V came to 6 bases and at J to 5 bases, leaving 8 bases not matched to a gene. The CDR3 has 15 amino acids. The germline V gene has CDR1 MDHEN and CDR2 SYDVKM.

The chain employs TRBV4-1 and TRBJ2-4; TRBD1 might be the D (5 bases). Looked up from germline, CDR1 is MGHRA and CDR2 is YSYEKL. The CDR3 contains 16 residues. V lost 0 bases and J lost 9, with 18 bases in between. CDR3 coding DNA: TGCGCCAGCAGCCAAGAGATTGACGGCCAAAGGGGCATTCAGTACTTC. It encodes CASSQEIDGQRGIQYF.

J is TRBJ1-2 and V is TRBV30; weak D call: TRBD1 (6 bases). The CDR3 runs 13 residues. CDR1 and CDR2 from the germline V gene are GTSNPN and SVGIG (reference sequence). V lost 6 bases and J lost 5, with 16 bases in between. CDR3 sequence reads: CACSGQPVYGYTF. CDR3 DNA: TGTGCCTGTTCTGGACAGCCAGTATATGGCTACACCTTC.

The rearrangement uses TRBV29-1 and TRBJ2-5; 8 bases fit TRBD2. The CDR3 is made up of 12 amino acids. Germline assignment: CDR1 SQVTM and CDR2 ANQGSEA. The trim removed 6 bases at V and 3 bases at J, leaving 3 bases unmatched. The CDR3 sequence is CSVKLAEETQYF. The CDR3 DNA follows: TGCAGCGTCAAACTAGCGGAAGAGACCCAGTACTTC. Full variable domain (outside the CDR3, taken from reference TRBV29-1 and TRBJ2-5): SAVISQKPSRDICQRGTSLTIQCQVDSQVTMMFWYRQQPGQSLTLIATANQGSEATYESGFVIDKFPISRPNLTFSTLTVSNMSPEDSSIYLCSVKLAEETQYFGPGTRLLVL.

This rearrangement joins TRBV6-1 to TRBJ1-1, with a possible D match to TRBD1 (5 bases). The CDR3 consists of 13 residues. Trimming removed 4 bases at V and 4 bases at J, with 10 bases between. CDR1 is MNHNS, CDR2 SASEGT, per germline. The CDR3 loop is CASSGQGITEAFF. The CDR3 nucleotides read TGTGCCAGCAGTGGCCAGGGTATCACTGAAGCTTTCTTT.

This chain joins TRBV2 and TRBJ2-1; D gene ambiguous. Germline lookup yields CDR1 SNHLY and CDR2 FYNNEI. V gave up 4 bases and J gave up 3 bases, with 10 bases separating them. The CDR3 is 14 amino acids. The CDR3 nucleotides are TGTGCCAGCAGTGGGCAGTCTTTCTACAATGAGCAGTTCTTC. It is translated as CASSGQSFYNEQFF.

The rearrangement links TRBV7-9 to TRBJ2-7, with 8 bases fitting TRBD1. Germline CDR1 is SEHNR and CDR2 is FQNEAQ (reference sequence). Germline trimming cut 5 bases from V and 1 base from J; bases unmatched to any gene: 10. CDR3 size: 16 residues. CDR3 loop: CASSHGQGPVSYEQYF. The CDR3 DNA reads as TGTGCCAGCAGCCACGGACAGGGTCCCGTATCCTACGAGCAGTACTTC.